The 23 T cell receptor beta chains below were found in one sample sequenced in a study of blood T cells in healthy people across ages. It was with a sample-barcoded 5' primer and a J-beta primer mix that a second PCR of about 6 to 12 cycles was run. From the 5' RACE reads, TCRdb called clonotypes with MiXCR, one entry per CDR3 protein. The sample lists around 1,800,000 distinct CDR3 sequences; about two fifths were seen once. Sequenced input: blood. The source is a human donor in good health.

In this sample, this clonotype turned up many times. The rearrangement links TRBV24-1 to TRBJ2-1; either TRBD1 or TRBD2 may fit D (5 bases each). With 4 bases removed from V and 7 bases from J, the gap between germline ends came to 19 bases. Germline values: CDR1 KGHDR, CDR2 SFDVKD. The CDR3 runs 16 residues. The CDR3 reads CATSDPPGPHGNEQFF. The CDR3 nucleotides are TGTGCCACCAGTGACCCACCGGGACCCCACGGGAATGAGCAGTTCTTC.

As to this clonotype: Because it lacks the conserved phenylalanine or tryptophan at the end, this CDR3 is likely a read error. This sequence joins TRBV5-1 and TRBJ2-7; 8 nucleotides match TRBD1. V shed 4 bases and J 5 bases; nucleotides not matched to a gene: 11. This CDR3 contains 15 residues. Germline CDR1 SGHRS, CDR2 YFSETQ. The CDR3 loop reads CASSPGQGQGDEQYI. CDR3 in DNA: TGCGCCAGCAGCCCGGGGCAAGGACAGGGTGACGAGCAGTACATC.

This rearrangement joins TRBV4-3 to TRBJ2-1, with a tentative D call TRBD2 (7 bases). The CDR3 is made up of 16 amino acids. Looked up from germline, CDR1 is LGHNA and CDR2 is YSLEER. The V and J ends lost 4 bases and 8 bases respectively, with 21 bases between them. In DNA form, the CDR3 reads TGCGCCAGCAGCCGCTCCCCAAGGGGGGGGGCCGATGAGCAGTTCTTC. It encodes CASSRSPRGGADEQFF.

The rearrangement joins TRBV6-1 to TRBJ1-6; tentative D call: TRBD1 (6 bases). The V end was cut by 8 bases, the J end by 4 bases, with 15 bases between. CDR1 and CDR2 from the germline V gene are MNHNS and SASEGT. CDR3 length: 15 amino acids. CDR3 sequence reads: CASGTHRAYNSPLHF. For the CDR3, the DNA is TGTGCCAGCGGGACACACAGGGCATATAATTCACCCCTCCACTTT.

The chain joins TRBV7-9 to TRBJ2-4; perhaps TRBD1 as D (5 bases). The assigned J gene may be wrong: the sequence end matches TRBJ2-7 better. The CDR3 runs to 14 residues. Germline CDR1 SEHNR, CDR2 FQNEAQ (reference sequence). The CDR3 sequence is CASSRPDKTYEQYF. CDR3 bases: TGTGCCAGCAGCCGCCCGGACAAGACCTACGAGCAGTACTTC.

CDR3 in amino acids: CAISDRSGVDYNEQFF. CDR3 bases: TGTGCCATCAGTGACCGTAGCGGGGTAGACTACAATGAGCAGTTCTTC. The chain has TRBV10-3 and TRBJ2-1, with 8 bases identical to TRBD2. The CDR3 spans 16 residues. The V gene's germline CDR1 is ENHRY and CDR2 SYGVKD. Losses at the gene ends were 3 bases for V and 3 bases for J; bases not matched to a gene: 7.

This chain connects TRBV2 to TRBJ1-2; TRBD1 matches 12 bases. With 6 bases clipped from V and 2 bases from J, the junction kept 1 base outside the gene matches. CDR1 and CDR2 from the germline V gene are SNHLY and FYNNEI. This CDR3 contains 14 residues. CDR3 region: CASRGTGGNYGYTF. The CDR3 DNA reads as TGTGCCAGCAGAGGGACAGGGGGCAACTATGGCTACACCTTC.

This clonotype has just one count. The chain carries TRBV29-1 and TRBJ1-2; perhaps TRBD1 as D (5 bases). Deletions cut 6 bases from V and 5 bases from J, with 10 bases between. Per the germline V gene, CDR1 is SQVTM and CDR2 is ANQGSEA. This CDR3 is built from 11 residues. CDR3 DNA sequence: TGCAGCGTCTTGACAGAGTATGGCTACACCTTC. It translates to CSVLTEYGYTF.

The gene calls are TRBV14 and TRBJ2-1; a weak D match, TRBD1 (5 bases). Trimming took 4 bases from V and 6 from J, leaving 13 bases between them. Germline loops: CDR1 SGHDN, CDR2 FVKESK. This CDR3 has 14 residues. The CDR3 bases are TGTGCCAGCAGCCCCCGACAAAGGGGCAATGAGCAGTTCTTC. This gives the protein CASSPRQRGNEQFF.

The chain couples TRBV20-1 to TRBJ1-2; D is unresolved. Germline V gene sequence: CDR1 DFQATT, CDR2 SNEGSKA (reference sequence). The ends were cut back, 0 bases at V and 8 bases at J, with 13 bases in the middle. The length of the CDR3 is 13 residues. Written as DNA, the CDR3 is TGCAGTGCTAGAGATCGCTTGCTATGGGGCTACACCTTC. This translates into CSARDRLLWGYTF.

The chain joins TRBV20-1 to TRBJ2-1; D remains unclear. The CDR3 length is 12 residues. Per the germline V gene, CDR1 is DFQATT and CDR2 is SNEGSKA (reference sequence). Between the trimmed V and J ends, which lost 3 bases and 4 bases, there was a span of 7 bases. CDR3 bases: TGCAGTGCTAGGTATTCATACAATGAGCAGTTCTTC. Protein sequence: CSARYSYNEQFF.

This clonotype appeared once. The CDR3 reads CASSLSPGRVWEPQHF. The DNA for the CDR3 is TGTGCCAGCAGTTTATCGCCCGGGCGGGTTTGGGAGCCCCAGCATTTT. This chain joins TRBV28 and TRBJ1-5; D not resolved. This CDR3 has 16 amino acids. V lost 1 base to trimming and J lost 8 bases, with 18 bases between them. CDR1 is MDHEN, CDR2 SYDVKM, per germline.

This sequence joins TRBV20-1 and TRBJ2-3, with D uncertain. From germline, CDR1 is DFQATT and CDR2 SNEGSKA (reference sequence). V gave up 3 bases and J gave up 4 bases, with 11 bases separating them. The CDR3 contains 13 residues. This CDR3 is CSARSVVPDTQYF. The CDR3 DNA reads TGCAGTGCTAGGTCGGTGGTCCCAGATACGCAGTATTTT.

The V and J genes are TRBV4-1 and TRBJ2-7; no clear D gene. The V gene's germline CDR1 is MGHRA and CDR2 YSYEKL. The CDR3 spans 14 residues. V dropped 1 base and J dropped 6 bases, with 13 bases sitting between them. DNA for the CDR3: TGCGCCAGCAGCCAAGGGGGTTCGGTAGGCGAGCAGTACTTC. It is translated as CASSQGGSVGEQYF.

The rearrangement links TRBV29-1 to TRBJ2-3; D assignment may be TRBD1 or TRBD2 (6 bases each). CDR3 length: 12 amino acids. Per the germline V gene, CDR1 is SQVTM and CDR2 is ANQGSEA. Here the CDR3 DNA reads TGCGCGAAGGGGGAGGCCACAGATACGCAGTATTTT. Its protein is CAKGEATDTQYF.

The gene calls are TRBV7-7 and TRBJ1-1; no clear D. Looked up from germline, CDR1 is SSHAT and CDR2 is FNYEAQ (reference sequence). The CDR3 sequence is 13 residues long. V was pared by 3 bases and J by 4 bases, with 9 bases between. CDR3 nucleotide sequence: TGTGCCAGCAGCTTGCACATAGCCACTGAAGCTTTCTTT. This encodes CASSLHIATEAFF. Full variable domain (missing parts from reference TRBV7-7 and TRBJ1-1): GAGVSQSPRYKVTKRGQDVTLRCDPISSHATLYWYQQALGQGPEFLTYFNYEAQPDKSGLPSDRFSAERPEGSISTLTIQRTEQRDSAMYRCASSLHIATEAFFGQGTRLTVV.

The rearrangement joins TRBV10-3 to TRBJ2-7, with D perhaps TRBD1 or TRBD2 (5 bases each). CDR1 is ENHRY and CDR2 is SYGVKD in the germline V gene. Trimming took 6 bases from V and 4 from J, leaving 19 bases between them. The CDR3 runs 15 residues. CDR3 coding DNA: TGTGCCATCAGGGGGGACCGAGGAAGGAGTTACGAGCAGTACTTC. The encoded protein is CAIRGDRGRSYEQYF.

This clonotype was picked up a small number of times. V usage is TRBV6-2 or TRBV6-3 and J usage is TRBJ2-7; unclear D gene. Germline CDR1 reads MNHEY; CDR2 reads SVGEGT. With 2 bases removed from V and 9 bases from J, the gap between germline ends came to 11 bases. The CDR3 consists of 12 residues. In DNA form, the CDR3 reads TGTGCCAGCAGTTACGGAGTTGGTGGGCAGTACTTC. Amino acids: CASSYGVGGQYF.

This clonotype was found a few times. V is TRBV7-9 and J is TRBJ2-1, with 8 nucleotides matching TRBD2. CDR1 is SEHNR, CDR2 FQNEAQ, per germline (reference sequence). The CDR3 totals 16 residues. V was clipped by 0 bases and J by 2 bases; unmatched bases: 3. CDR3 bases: TGTGCCAGCAGCTTAGCTAGCGGGGCCCCCTACAATGAGCAGTTCTTC. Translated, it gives CASSLASGAPYNEQFF.

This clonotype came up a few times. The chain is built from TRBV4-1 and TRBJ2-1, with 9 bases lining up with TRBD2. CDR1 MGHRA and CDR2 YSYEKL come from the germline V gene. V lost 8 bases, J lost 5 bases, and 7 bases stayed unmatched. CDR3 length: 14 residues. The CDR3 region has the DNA TGCGCCAGCGGTGGGCTAGCGGGGCACAATGAGCAGTTCTTC. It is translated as CASGGLAGHNEQFF.

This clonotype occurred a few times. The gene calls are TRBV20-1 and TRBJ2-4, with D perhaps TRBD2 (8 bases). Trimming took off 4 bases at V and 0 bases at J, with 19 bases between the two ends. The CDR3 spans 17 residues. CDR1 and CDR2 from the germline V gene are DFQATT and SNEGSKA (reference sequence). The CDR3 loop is CSATPGGGDLAKNIQYF. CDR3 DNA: TGCAGTGCTACGCCGGGAGGGGGCGATCTAGCCAAAAACATTCAGTACTTC.

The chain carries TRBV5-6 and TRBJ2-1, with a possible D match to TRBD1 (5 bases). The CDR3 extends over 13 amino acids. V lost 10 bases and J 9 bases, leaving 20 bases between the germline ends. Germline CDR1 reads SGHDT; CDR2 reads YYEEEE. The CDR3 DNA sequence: TGTGCCTCCTTGGGGCAGGGAACGGGTGAGCAGTTCTTC. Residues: CASLGQGTGEQFF. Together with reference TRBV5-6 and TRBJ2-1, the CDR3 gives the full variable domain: DAGVTQSPTHLIKTRGQQVTLRCSPKSGHDTVSWYQQALGQGPQFIFQYYEEEERQRGNFPDRFSGHQFPNYSSELNVNALLLGDSALYLCASLGQGTGEQFFGPGTRLTVL.

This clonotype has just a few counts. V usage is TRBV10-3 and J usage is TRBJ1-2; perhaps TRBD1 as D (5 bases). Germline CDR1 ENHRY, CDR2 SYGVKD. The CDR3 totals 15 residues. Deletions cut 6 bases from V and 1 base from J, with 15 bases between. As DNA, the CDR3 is TGTGCCATCAGCTCCCGGGACCACTTTAACTATGGCTACACCTTC. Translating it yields CAISSRDHFNYGYTF.